The 32 T cell receptor beta chains presented below share a single source sample, sequenced in a study of cytomegalovirus exposure and HLA in healthy donors. The study ran its PCR with 60 Vbeta and 13 Jbeta primers. Data came from immunoSEQ multiplex PCR; TCRdb stores just in-frame clones and leaves some out. The sample contains about 190,000 clones, approximately 84% of which appear only once. Sequenced material: PBMCs. The receptors originated from a boy under 18 in good health and CMV-seronegative.

The chain combines TRBV6-5 with TRBJ2-7, with TRBD1 matching over 11 bases. V dropped 2 bases and J dropped 5; count of bases not matched to a gene: 2. The CDR3 is made up of 14 amino acids. The V gene's germline CDR1 is MNHEY and CDR2 SVGAGI. The DNA for the CDR3 is TGTGCCAGCAGTTACAGGACAGGGGGCGACGAGCAGTACTTC. It encodes CASSYRTGGDEQYF.

The chain is built from TRBV19 and TRBJ1-5, with D tentatively TRBD1 (6 bases). CDR1 and CDR2 (germline): LNHDA, SQIVND (reference sequence). The V gene lost 5 bases and the J gene lost 5 bases, with 13 bases spanning the gap. The CDR3 has 14 amino acids. The CDR3 here is CASSLRDKYQPQHF. The CDR3 nucleotides are TGTGCCAGTAGTCTCCGGGACAAATATCAGCCCCAGCATTTT.

V usage is TRBV30 and J usage is TRBJ2-5, with 7 bases matching TRBD1. The V gene's germline CDR1 is GTSNPN and CDR2 SVGIG (reference sequence). CDR3 size: 12 residues. The J segment lost 4 bases and the V segment lost 4 bases, leaving 3 bases of the junction unmatched. The CDR3 reads CAWTPGGETQYF. Written as DNA, the CDR3 is TGTGCCTGGACTCCAGGGGGAGAGACCCAGTACTTC.

This sequence joins TRBV30 and TRBJ1-3, with D uncertain. Deletions cut 0 bases from V and 0 bases from J, with 6 bases between. Germline V gene data show CDR1 as GTSNPN and CDR2 as SVGIG (reference sequence). This CDR3 is built from 14 residues. CDR3 residues: CAWSVHLSGNTIYF. CDR3 sequence (DNA): TGTGCCTGGAGTGTACACCTCTCTGGAAACACCATATATTTT.

The chain combines TRBV28 with TRBJ1-5; D may be TRBD1 (5 bases). The V end lost 6 bases, the J end lost 6 bases, and 21 bases lay between the germline ends. The CDR3 covers 16 residues. The V gene's germline CDR1 is MDHEN and CDR2 SYDVKM. As DNA, the CDR3 is TGTGCCAGCAGCCGCTTTCTGGGGCCCGGGGGTCAGCCCCAGCATTTT. Translation: CASSRFLGPGGQPQHF.

V usage is TRBV7-9 and J usage is TRBJ1-5; 7 bases are a match to TRBD1. The germline gives CDR1 SEHNR, CDR2 FQNEAQ (reference sequence). This CDR3 is 14 amino acids long. With V trimmed by 3 bases and J by 4 bases, 3 bases remained unmatched. Here the CDR3 reads CASSFSTGNQPQHF. CDR3 DNA sequence: TGTGCCAGCAGCTTTTCGACAGGGAATCAGCCCCAGCATTTT.

The rearrangement uses TRBV27 and TRBJ1-4, with D possibly matching TRBD1 (5 bases). The CDR3 is made up of 12 amino acids. Trimming stripped 7 bases from V and 10 bases from J, with 13 bases between. CDR1 and CDR2 from the germline V gene are MNHEY and SMNVEV (reference sequence). The CDR3 reads CASTTGGAKLFF. The CDR3 region has the DNA TGTGCCAGCACCACTGGTGGGGCAAAACTGTTTTTT.

A few counts support this clone. V gene TRBV7-9 combines with J gene TRBJ1-2; D gene ambiguous. The CDR3 consists of 12 residues. V was cut by 3 bases and J by 5 bases, with 7 bases left in between. Germline CDR1 and CDR2: SEHNR and FQNEAQ (reference sequence). In nucleotides, the CDR3 is TGTGCCAGCAGCTTCAACCGGTATGGCTACACCTTC. Translating gives CASSFNRYGYTF.

This chain uses TRBV4-1 with TRBJ1-2; no clear D gene. This CDR3 region has 14 residues. Trimming pared 4 bases from V and 6 bases from J, leaving 15 bases between. Germline V gives CDR1 MGHRA, CDR2 YSYEKL. The CDR3 is CASSPGAGIDGYTF. The CDR3 bases are TGCGCCAGCAGCCCTGGCGCAGGAATCGATGGCTACACCTTC.

This clone was seen a single time. Here the CDR3 reads CASSLPLEPKNYGYTF. As DNA, the CDR3 is TGTGCCAGCAGCCTCCCCTTGGAGCCCAAAAACTATGGCTACACCTTC. The rearrangement joins TRBV6-6 to TRBJ1-2; D is unclear. The CDR3 totals 16 residues. Per the germline V gene, CDR1 is MNHNY and CDR2 is SVGAGI (reference sequence). Trimming removed 6 bases at V and 2 bases at J, with 19 bases between.

The DNA of the CDR3 is TGCGCCAGCAGAGACGACGCAGGGATCTCTGGGGCCAACGTCCTGACTTTC. Translation: CASRDDAGISGANVLTF. The chain is built from TRBV4-3 and TRBJ2-6; D is possibly TRBD1 (5 bases). The V end lost 6 bases, the J end lost 0 bases, and 15 bases lay between the germline ends. Germline CDR1 and CDR2: LGHNA and YSLEER. This CDR3 contains 17 residues.

CDR3 in DNA: TGTGCCAGCAGCCAATCACAGGGGCTAGTGGGAAACACCATATATTTT. This sequence encodes CASSQSQGLVGNTIYF. V usage is TRBV5-4 and J usage is TRBJ1-3, with 7 bases fitting TRBD1. After removal of 4 bases from V and 4 bases from J, the junction contained 11 bases not matched to a gene. The CDR3 covers 16 residues. CDR1 is SGHNT and CDR2 is YYREEE in the germline V gene (reference sequence).

The DNA for the CDR3 is TGTGCCACCCGCAGGACTCTCCCTTTTGGGGAGCAGTACTTC. Its translation: CATRRTLPFGEQYF. This sequence joins TRBV27 and TRBJ2-7; TRBD2 might be the D (5 bases). Trimming took 10 bases from V and 7 from J, leaving 23 bases between them. The CDR3 is 14 residues long. The germline gives CDR1 MNHEY, CDR2 SMNVEV (reference sequence).

This chain connects TRBV5-4 to TRBJ1-2, with 8 nucleotides matching TRBD1. The CDR3 is 12 amino acids. Looked up from germline, CDR1 is SGHNT and CDR2 is YYREEE (reference sequence). J lost 7 bases, V lost 4 bases, and 3 bases had no gene match. CDR3 nucleotide sequence: TGTGCCAGCAGCAGCAGGGGGCCTGGCTACACCTTC. Protein: CASSSRGPGYTF.

The chain combines TRBV5-1 with TRBJ1-1; 7 bases match TRBD1. This CDR3 spans 13 amino acids. V was clipped by 4 bases and J by 4 bases; unmatched bases: 4. Germline lookup yields CDR1 SGHRS and CDR2 YFSETQ. CDR3 coding DNA: TGCGCCAGCAGCCCGACAGGGAGCACTGAAGCTTTCTTT. Its translation is CASSPTGSTEAFF. The variable domain in full, completed from reference TRBV5-1 and TRBJ1-1, reads KAGVTQTPRYLIKTRGQQVTLSCSPISGHRSVSWYQQTPGQGLQFLFEYFSETQRNKGNFPGRFSGRQFSNSRSEMNVSTLELGDSALYLCASSPTGSTEAFFGQGTRLTVV.

The chain uses TRBV5-3 and TRBJ1-5; D is ambiguous. TRBV5-3 is flagged as an ORF with uncertain function. The V and J ends lost 2 bases and 0 bases respectively, with 6 bases between them. CDR3 length equals 14 residues. The CDR3 loop is CARSFEYSNQPQHF. The CDR3 DNA is TGTGCCAGAAGCTTCGAGTATAGCAATCAGCCCCAGCATTTT.

J is TRBJ1-2 and V is TRBV4-3; D gene uncertain. CDR1 LGHNA and CDR2 YSLEER come from the germline V gene. Trimming shortened V by 4 bases and J by 2 bases, and 17 bases separated the two germline ends. The CDR3 consists of 16 residues. The CDR3 sequence is CASSRQVEGSNYGYTF. CDR3 in DNA: TGCGCCAGCAGCCGCCAAGTTGAAGGGAGCAACTATGGCTACACCTTC.

This clone was detected only a few times. This chain connects TRBV6-6 to TRBJ1-2, with D possibly being TRBD1 (5 bases). The germline V gene encodes CDR1 MNHNY and CDR2 SVGAGI (reference sequence). V dropped 1 base and J dropped 8 bases, with 14 bases sitting between them. The CDR3 length is 14 residues. The CDR3 loop reads CASSYYGGEEGYTF. CDR3 nucleotides: TGTGCCAGCAGTTACTACGGAGGGGAAGAGGGCTACACCTTC.

This clone was detected only a few times. DNA for the CDR3: TGTGCCAGCAGCTCTCTACAGGGAAACTATGGCTACACCTTC. Translation gives CASSSLQGNYGYTF. This chain connects TRBV5-4 to TRBJ1-2, with a weak D call TRBD1 (6 bases). This CDR3 region has 14 residues. Germline CDR1 is SGHNT and CDR2 is YYREEE (reference sequence). The ends were cut back, 3 bases at V and 2 bases at J, with 11 bases in the middle. Full variable domain (outside the CDR3, taken from reference TRBV5-4 and TRBJ1-2): ETGVTQSPTHLIKTRGQQVTLRCSSQSGHNTVSWYQQALGQGPQFIFQYYREEENGRGNFPPRFSGLQFPNYSSELNVNALELDDSALYLCASSSLQGNYGYTFGSGTRLTVV.

The rearrangement uses TRBV25-1 and TRBJ2-5; a possible D gene is TRBD2 (6 bases). V lost 6 bases and J lost 3, with 20 bases in between. The germline CDR1 and CDR2 sequences are MGHDK and SYGVNS. This CDR3 comprises 16 residues. The CDR3 DNA sequence: TGTGCCAGCAGGGACTTGAGACTAGGGATAGAAGAGACCCAGTACTTC. Amino acids: CASRDLRLGIEETQYF.

V gene TRBV7-9 combines with J gene TRBJ2-7; 9 bases are shared with TRBD1. The CDR3 has 15 residues. Germline values: CDR1 SEHNR, CDR2 FQNEAQ (reference sequence). The ends lost 4 bases at V and 6 bases at J; junction bases unmatched: 10. In DNA, the CDR3 is TGTGCCAGCAGCTCAACGGGACAGGGTTACGTCGAGCAGTACTTC. It specifies CASSSTGQGYVEQYF.

The J gene is TRBJ2-7, the V gene TRBV5-1; a weak D match, TRBD1 (6 bases). The V end lost 0 bases, the J end lost 2 bases, and 12 bases lay between the germline ends. Per germline, CDR1 SGHRS and CDR2 YFSETQ. This CDR3 spans 15 amino acids. The CDR3 loop is CASSLGDNAPYEQYF. The CDR3 region has the DNA TGCGCCAGCAGCTTGGGGGACAATGCTCCCTACGAGCAGTACTTC.

The genes are TRBV7-9 and TRBJ2-7; 9 bases match TRBD1. Germline V gene lookup returns CDR1 SEHNR and CDR2 FQNEAQ (reference sequence). The CDR3 sequence is 15 residues long. Trimming at V came to 4 bases and at J to 4 bases, leaving 8 bases not matched to a gene. The CDR3 nucleotides are TGTGCCAGCAGCTGGCCGGGACAGGGTGTTTACGAGCAGTACTTC. It specifies CASSWPGQGVYEQYF.

CDR3 sequence: CASSLVDRDYGYTF. Written as DNA, the CDR3 is TGTGCCAGCAGCTTGGTTGACAGGGACTATGGCTACACCTTC. The chain has TRBV28 and TRBJ1-2; 7 bases line up with TRBD1. CDR3 length equals 14 residues. V was clipped by 6 bases and J by 3 bases; unmatched bases: 7. Germline CDR1 is MDHEN and CDR2 is SYDVKM.

V and J are TRBV29-1 and TRBJ2-5; 7 bases are a match to TRBD1. Germline V CDR1 and CDR2: SQVTM, ANQGSEA. The CDR3 consists of 12 residues. Unmatched junction bases numbered 2, after V lost 6 bases and J lost 1 base. The CDR3 sequence: CSVGDSQETQYF. For the CDR3, the DNA is TGCAGCGTCGGGGACAGCCAAGAGACCCAGTACTTC.

J is TRBJ2-1 and V is TRBV27; 9 nucleotides line up with TRBD2. In germline, CDR1 is MNHEY, CDR2 SMNVEV (reference sequence). The J segment lost 1 base and the V segment lost 5 bases, leaving 3 bases of the junction unmatched. The CDR3 extends over 15 amino acids. The CDR3 nucleotides read TGTGCCAGCAGTACCCTAGCGGGGTCCTACAATGAGCAGTTCTTC. Protein sequence: CASSTLAGSYNEQFF.

The V gene is TRBV9, the J gene TRBJ1-4; 10 bases are shared with TRBD1. J gave up 7 bases and V 4 bases, and 7 bases lay outside the gene matches. This CDR3 is 15 amino acids long. Germline CDR1 SGDLS, CDR2 YYNGEE. As DNA, the CDR3 is TGTGCCAGCAGCTCATCCGGGACAGGGGTTGAAAAACTGTTTTTT. Its protein product is CASSSSGTGVEKLFF.

This clone came up once. The genes are TRBV7-9 and TRBJ2-1, with a weak D call TRBD1 (6 bases). The V and J ends lost 5 bases and 7 bases respectively, with 15 bases between them. Germline assignment: CDR1 SEHNR and CDR2 FQNEAQ (reference sequence). This CDR3 is 14 amino acids long. The CDR3 region is CASSAKTGPNEQFF. CDR3 DNA: TGTGCCAGCAGCGCAAAGACAGGTCCTAATGAGCAGTTCTTC.

The gene calls are TRBV19 and TRBJ2-7, with 8 bases fitting TRBD2. The CDR3 loop spans 15 amino acids. Germline V gives CDR1 LNHDA, CDR2 SQIVND (reference sequence). The J segment lost 6 bases and the V segment lost 6 bases, leaving 13 bases of the junction unmatched. The CDR3 bases are TGTGCCAGTAGCCAAACGGGACTAGGGTCTCTCGAGCAGTACTTC. Protein: CASSQTGLGSLEQYF.

The V and J genes are TRBV4-3 and TRBJ2-1, with 13 bases fitting TRBD2. The CDR3 covers 15 residues. CDR1 and CDR2 (germline): LGHNA, YSLEER. With V trimmed by 4 bases and J by 7 bases, 4 bases remained unmatched. The CDR3 DNA follows: TGCGCCAGCAGCCTTGGACTAGCGGGGGAGAATGAGCAGTTCTTC. Translating gives CASSLGLAGENEQFF.

This clone was detected once. The chain employs TRBV5-6 and TRBJ1-2; tentative D call: TRBD1 (5 bases). V lost 0 bases to trimming and J lost 8 bases, with 8 bases between them. CDR1 and CDR2 (germline): SGHDT, YYEEEE. This CDR3 spans 12 amino acids. As DNA, the CDR3 is TGTGCCAGCAGCTTGGGGCAGGGAGGCTACACCTTC. It codes for CASSLGQGGYTF.

Comment on this clone: A junction end diverges from the germline sequence, so it may reflect a read error. The chain has TRBV2 and TRBJ1-5, with D perhaps matching TRBD1 (5 bases). Germline CDR1 SNHLY, CDR2 FYNNEI. CDR3 length equals 14 residues. The CDR3 sequence: CASREGASYQPQHF. In DNA form, the CDR3 reads TGTGCCAGCAGGGAAGGGGCATCATATCAGCCCCAGCATTTT.